A selection of T cell receptor beta chains follows, all from one sample in a study of a mutant IDH1 vaccine in newly diagnosed glioma. This table comes from immunoSEQ multiplex PCR, and its TCRdb copy is limited to in-frame clones, with some not included. This table holds over 75,000 clones, about four fifths found once. This specimen was PBMCs, taken from a glioma patient treated with radiotherapy, temozolomide or both. Receptors originate from a man aged 35 to 55 with glioma. CDR3s include the opening cysteine and the closing phenylalanine or tryptophan. The order of the fields is D gene, clone size, J gene, V gene, CDR3 DNA, CDR3 protein. D genes are given only for firm matches. Size tells how often a clone was seen (once, few, many) or the class of an expanded clone, and some rows leave it out.

TRBD2,.,TRBJ2-1,TRBV29-1,TGCAGCGTTGGTTGGGGTAGCGGGAGTGAGCAGTTCTTC,CSVGWGSGSEQFF
.,once,TRBJ2-5,TRBV4-1,TGCGCCAGCAGCCAACAGTGGACAGAAGAGACCCAGTACTTC,CASSQQWTEETQYF
.,.,TRBJ2-5,TRBV4-1,TGCGCCAGCAGCCTACTAGGAGAGACCCAGTACTTC,CASSLLGETQYF
.,.,TRBJ2-1,TRBV18,TGTGCCAGCTCACCAAGGACACCCGGGAACAATGAGCAGTTCTTC,CASSPRTPGNNEQFF
.,few,TRBJ2-3,TRBV5-6,TGTGCCAGCACCCTTACCCGAGCTAGCACAGATACGCAGTATTTT,CASTLTRASTDTQYF
TRBD2,.,TRBJ2-3,TRBV10-1,TGCGCCAGCAGTGAGTCCCAGCGGGGGACCACAGATACGCAGTATTTT,CASSESQRGTTDTQYF
.,.,TRBJ1-5,TRBV30,TGTGCCTGGAGTGCGCCAGGGGGCAATCAGCCCCAGCATTTT,CAWSAPGGNQPQHF
TRBD2,.,TRBJ2-3,TRBV10-3,TGTGCCATCAGTGGGCGGACTAGCGGAACAGATACGCAGTATTTT,CAISGRTSGTDTQYF
.,.,TRBJ1-2,TRBV4-1,TGCGCCAGCAGCCAGTCAGGGATTCCTAACTATGGCTACACCTTC,CASSQSGIPNYGYTF
.,.,TRBJ2-7,TRBV5-4,TGTGCCAGCAGCCACCTCCCGGGCTACGAGCAGTACTTC,CASSHLPGYEQYF
.,.,TRBJ2-5,TRBV18,TGTGCCAGCTCACCCAGGACACAACAAGAGACCCAGTACTTC,CASSPRTQQETQYF
.,once,TRBJ1-6,TRBV6-5,TGTGCCAGCAGTTACAGGACAAGCTCCTATAATTCACCCCTCCACTTT,CASSYRTSSYNSPLHF
.,.,TRBJ2-6,TRBV7-2,TGTGCCAGCAGCCAAAACGGGGCGCGGGCCAACGTCCTGACTTTC,CASSQNGARANVLTF
.,once,TRBJ2-7,TRBV7-2,TGTGCCAGCAGCTTAGAGGGAGGGGGGCAGACCTACGAGCAGTACTTC,CASSLEGGGQTYEQYF
.,few,TRBJ1-1,TRBV7-2,TGTGCCAGCAGCTTAGATGCAGGTGCTGAAGCTTTCTTT,CASSLDAGAEAFF
TRBD1,.,TRBJ2-7,TRBV19,TGTGCCAGTAGTAACCGACAGGGGGCGATCTACGAGCAGTACTTC,CASSNRQGAIYEQYF
.,.,TRBJ2-7,TRBV10-3,TGTGCCATCAGTGAGGTCTGGGGTGGGTTACAGATAATGGGCGAGCAGTACTTC,CAISEVWGGLQIMGEQYF
.,once,TRBJ2-1,TRBV5-1,TGCGCCAGCAGCTTGGGGATTATAGCCCACAATGAGCAGTTCTTC,CASSLGIIAHNEQFF
.,.,TRBJ2-3,TRBV15,TGTGCCACCAGCAGACAACACCGCACAGATACGCAGTATTTT,CATSRQHRTDTQYF
TRBD1,.,TRBJ2-7,TRBV19,TGTGCCAGTAGAGGACAGGGTCGTACTGAGCAGTACTTC,CASRGQGRTEQYF
.,.,TRBJ1-3,TRBV11-2,TGTGCCAGCAGCTTTAGGCGCTCTGGAGACACCATATATTTT,CASSFRRSGDTIYF
.,.,TRBJ2-7,TRBV5-6,TGTGCCAGCAGCCCATGGAGGGGGCTCTACGAGCAGTACTTC,CASSPWRGLYEQYF
.,.,TRBJ2-6,TRBV30,TGTGCCTGGACCGCCGACAGGCCGCTCTCGGCCAACGTCCTGACTTTC,CAWTADRPLSANVLTF
.,.,TRBJ1-3,TRBV9,TGTGCCAGCAGCGTAGTGAGGGGCTCTGGAAACACCATATATTTT,CASSVVRGSGNTIYF
.,once,TRBJ1-4,TRBV6-5,TGTGCCAGCAGTTACTCGCTTCCAGTCTTATTT,CASSYSLPVLF
.,.,TRBJ2-6,TRBV19,TGTGCCAGTAGTAGGAGGGTCCCCTCTGGGGCCAACGTCCTGACTTTC,CASSRRVPSGANVLTF
.,.,TRBJ2-1,TRBV2,TGTGCCACCAGTCGGACAGTTGAGCAGTTCTTC,CATSRTVEQFF
.,few,TRBJ2-7,TRBV4-2,TGTGCCAGCAGCCAGGCCCCCCGCGCCAACTACGAGCAGTACTTC,CASSQAPRANYEQYF
.,.,TRBJ2-7,TRBV5-1,TGCGCCAGCAGCTTGGAGCGGACCTACGAGCAGTACTTC,CASSLERTYEQYF
.,.,TRBJ2-7,TRBV29-1,TGCAGCGTTGACCTCGGGGCCTACGAGCAGTACTTC,CSVDLGAYEQYF
.,.,TRBJ2-7,TRBV2,TGTGCCAGCACCGTGAGACTAGAGTACGAGCAGTACTTC,CASTVRLEYEQYF
.,.,TRBJ1-2,TRBV5-6,TGTGCCAGCAGCTTGGGGGGGAGCTCTACTAACTATGGCTACACCTTC,CASSLGGSSTNYGYTF
.,.,TRBJ2-7,TRBV25-1,TGTGCCAGCAGTGAAGTAGGATCCCGCTCCTACGAGCAGTACTTC,CASSEVGSRSYEQYF
.,.,TRBJ2-2,TRBV4-3,TGCGCCAGCAGCCAAGTGTTCGAGGTGGCCGGGGAGCTGTTTTTT,CASSQVFEVAGELFF
.,.,TRBJ2-7,TRBV14,TGTGCCAGCACCCAAGTAGCGGCGGGCGAGCAGTACTTC,CASTQVAAGEQYF
.,.,TRBJ1-3,TRBV4-1,TGCGCCAGCAGCCAAGACCACAGTTCCGGAAACACCATATATTTT,CASSQDHSSGNTIYF
.,few,TRBJ1-1,TRBV4-2,TGTGCCAGCAGCCAAGACAGAAGGAACACTGAAGCTTTCTTT,CASSQDRRNTEAFF
TRBD2,.,TRBJ2-7,TRBV19,TGTGCCAGTAGCTCCAGCGGGACGACGGACGAGCAGTACTTC,CASSSSGTTDEQYF
TRBD2,.,TRBJ2-2,TRBV27,TGTGCCAGCAGTTTATTATTCCGCGGACTAGCGGGCGACACCGGGGAGCTGTTTTTT,CASSLLFRGLAGDTGELFF
TRBD1,.,TRBJ2-7,TRBV6-1,TGTGCCAGCAGGAGGGGGACAGGGACCTACGAGCAGTACTTC,CASRRGTGTYEQYF
.,.,TRBJ2-1,TRBV6-6,TGTGCCAGCAGTTACTCGACGGGGAGGTACAATGAGCAGTTCTTC,CASSYSTGRYNEQFF
TRBD2,.,TRBJ2-7,TRBV7-8,TGTGCCAGCAGCTTAGTGGGGACTAGCGGCTCCTACGAGCAGTACTTC,CASSLVGTSGSYEQYF
.,.,TRBJ1-5,TRBV27,TGTGCCAGCAGTGGGCTAATCAATCAGCCCCAGCATTTT,CASSGLINQPQHF
.,.,TRBJ2-3,TRBV28,TGTGCCAGCAGTCGCCCCTGGGTTGGTACAGATACGCAGTATTTT,CASSRPWVGTDTQYF
TRBD1,.,TRBJ2-7,TRBV7-2,TGTGCCAGCAGCAGAGACGGGACAGAGCTCGAGCAGTACTTC,CASSRDGTELEQYF
TRBD2,.,TRBJ2-7,TRBV7-9,TGTGCCAGCAGCCCCCGGGGAGGGACCGAGCAGTACTTC,CASSPRGGTEQYF
.,.,TRBJ2-3,TRBV6-5,TGTGCCAGCGCTCTACAGGGAAATGCGGCAGATACGCAGTATTTT,CASALQGNAADTQYF
TRBD2,.,TRBJ2-4,TRBV15,TGTGCCACCGACTCTGTCGGGGGGGCAAACATTCAGTACTTC,CATDSVGGANIQYF
.,once,TRBJ2-5,TRBV10-2,TGCGCCAGCAGTGAATGGGGAAAGGTGACCCAGTACTTC,CASSEWGKVTQYF
.,.,TRBJ1-4,TRBV7-9,TGTGCCAGCAGCTTAGGCCGAAGGCCATTTGCTAATGAAAAACTGTTTTTT,CASSLGRRPFANEKLFF
.,once,TRBJ2-7,TRBV14,TGTGCCAGCAGCCACACCTACGAGCAGTACTTC,CASSHTYEQYF
.,.,TRBJ1-1,TRBV5-1,TGCGCCAGCAGCACCCGAACGAGGGGCCTGGGAGCGATGAACACTGAAGCTTTCTTT,CASSTRTRGLGAMNTEAFF
.,.,TRBJ2-7,TRBV5-6,TGTGCCAGCAGCTTGGAGCAGTCCTCCTACGAGCAGTACTTC,CASSLEQSSYEQYF
.,.,TRBJ2-7,TRBV5-6,TGTGCCAGCAGCCCGGGATTTGACTACGAGCAGTACTTC,CASSPGFDYEQYF
.,.,TRBJ2-1,TRBV9,TGTGCCAGCAGCGAACTAGCTAGGGTAGGCAATGAGCAGTTCTTC,CASSELARVGNEQFF
.,.,TRBJ1-4,TRBV5-1,TGCGCCAGCAGCCCCGCCAAGGGAGGTGAAAAACTGTTTTTT,CASSPAKGGEKLFF
.,once,TRBJ1-2,TRBV6-6,TGTGCCAGCAGTCCCGGGCCCAACTATGGCTACACCTTC,CASSPGPNYGYTF
.,.,TRBJ2-7,TRBV5-6,TGTGCCAGCAGCTTGGAGGGCAGGGGACCCTCCTACGAGCAGTACTTC,CASSLEGRGPSYEQYF